This TCR beta chain comes out of a study of early stage breast cancer tumors. Germline V gene sequence: CDR1 MNHEY, CDR2 SVGAGI. V lost 5 bases and J lost 5; bases outside the gene matches: 5. This CDR3 has 14 amino acids. TCRdb's table, derived via immunoSEQ multiplex PCR, lists solely in-frame clones and lacks some. The sample consists of under 75,000 clones, 65% to 80% of them appearing once. The sequence derives from a person in their thirties with breast cancer. The chain employs TRBV6-5 and TRBJ2-1; 8 nucleotides agree with TRBD2. The sequenced sample was blood. CDR3 sequence: CASSTSGFNNEQFF. The CDR3 region has the DNA TGTGCCAGCAGTACTAGCGGTTTCAACAATGAGCAGTTCTTC.